Listed below are T cell receptor beta chains from one sample, sequenced in a study of blood T cell repertoires in COVID-19. TCRdb's table, derived via immunoSEQ multiplex PCR, lists solely in-frame clones and lacks some. The sample holds roughly 220,000 clones, around nine tenths seen once. Specimen: PBMCs or T cells enriched from blood (not recorded which). The source is a woman in her fifties or sixties with acute COVID-19. Both conserved end residues are part of each CDR3. The D gene is left open where the match is weak. Part of the rows lack a size; the others show once, few, many or a class for expanded clones.

v_gene	abundance	d_gene	j_gene	CDR3nt	CDR3aa
TRBV7-3	-	-	TRBJ1-2	TGTGCCAGCAGCCCAGGGGTGAACTATGGCTACACCTTC	CASSPGVNYGYTF
TRBV5-1	once	-	TRBJ1-1	TGCGCCAGCAGCGCCCCATGGGGGGGCTACACTGAAGCTTTCTTT	CASSAPWGGYTEAFF
TRBV9	many	TRBD2	TRBJ2-1	TGTGCCAGCAGCGTAGATAGGACTAGCGGGAGGGGTAATGAGCAGTTCTTC	CASSVDRTSGRGNEQFF
TRBV6-6	-	TRBD1	TRBJ2-5	TGTGCCAGCAGGTCCTCCGGGACAGGGACAGAGACCCAGTACTTC	CASRSSGTGTETQYF
TRBV27	-	-	TRBJ1-2	TGTGCCAGCCGGCCGGGGGGGATCCAGGCTGGCTACACCTTC	CASRPGGIQAGYTF
TRBV29-1	-	TRBD2	TRBJ2-7	TGCAGCGTTGAAACTAGCGGTTTCTCCCACGAGCAGTACTTC	CSVETSGFSHEQYF
TRBV7-8	few	-	TRBJ2-1	TGTGCCAGCAGCGCAAACAGTTTATCTGAGCAGTTCTTC	CASSANSLSEQFF
TRBV7-3	-	TRBD1	TRBJ1-2	TGTGCCAGCAGCTTACAGACAGGGGCCGTCCTGCTCTATGGCTACACCTTC	CASSLQTGAVLLYGYTF
TRBV10-1	-	TRBD1	TRBJ1-5	TGCGCCAGCAGCCCGGGACAGGGTAACGGCAATCAGCCCCAGCATTTT	CASSPGQGNGNQPQHF
TRBV2	-	-	TRBJ1-5	TGTGCCAGCAGTTTCCCAGGGGCGAAGTTGCGTCAGCCCCAGCATTTT	CASSFPGAKLRQPQHF
TRBV27	-	-	TRBJ1-2	TGTGCCAGCAGTTTAGCACTTAACTATGGCTACACCTTC	CASSLALNYGYTF
TRBV10-3	once	TRBD1	TRBJ1-2	TGTGCCATCAGTGAGCTTTTCGGGACAGGGAACTATGGCTACACCTTC	CAISELFGTGNYGYTF
TRBV6-5	-	TRBD1	TRBJ1-1	TGTGCCAGCAGTTACCCAGGGACAGTGAAAGCTTATGTCTTT	CASSYPGTVKAYVF
TRBV9	few	-	TRBJ1-1	TGTGCCAGCAGCGTATCCTTCGGTGTTGAAGCTGAAGCTTTCTTT	CASSVSFGVEAEAFF
TRBV19	-	-	TRBJ1-3	TGTGCCAGTATGCTACCAACAGGAGTCTCCGGAAACACCATATATTTT	CASMLPTGVSGNTIYF
TRBV5-4	-	TRBD2	TRBJ2-5	TGTGCCAGCAGCTTGCCTAGCGGGTTAGAGGAGACCCAGTACTTC	CASSLPSGLEETQYF
TRBV12-3/TRBV12-4	-	-	TRBJ1-5	TGTGCCAGCAGAACGGGTCACCAGCCCCAGCATTTT	CASRTGHQPQHF
TRBV7-2	-	-	TRBJ1-5	TGTGCCAGCAGCTTAGCGAGTGGAGGTTACCAGCCCCAGCATTTT	CASSLASGGYQPQHF
TRBV19	-	TRBD2	TRBJ2-1	TGTGCCTGCTCGGCTAGCGGGACCAATGAGCAGTTCTTC	CACSASGTNEQFF
TRBV12-3/TRBV12-4	-	-	TRBJ2-7	TGTGCCAGCAGTTTACTCGACAGCTACGAGCAGTACTTC	CASSLLDSYEQYF
TRBV5-4	-	TRBD2	TRBJ2-1	TGTGCCAGCAGCTTGGCTGGGACTACCCTCAATGAGCAGTTCTTC	CASSLAGTTLNEQFF
TRBV19	-	-	TRBJ2-2	TGTGCCAGTAGTATAATATCCGGGGAGCTGTTTTTT	CASSIISGELFF
TRBV19	-	TRBD2	TRBJ2-1	TGTGCCAGTAGTATTCTTACGGGGGGTGAGCAGTTCTTC	CASSILTGGEQFF
TRBV27	once	-	TRBJ2-7	TGTGCCAGCAGTTTAGCGGGCTACGAGCAGTACTTC	CASSLAGYEQYF
TRBV18	-	TRBD1	TRBJ1-2	TGTGCCAGCTCACCTTCCGGGACAGATAACTATGGCTACACCTTC	CASSPSGTDNYGYTF
TRBV7-9	-	-	TRBJ1-2	TGTGCCAGCAGCTTCGCAGGGGCCGAGGGTGGCTACACCTTC	CASSFAGAEGGYTF
TRBV6-2/TRBV6-3	-	TRBD1	TRBJ1-1	TGTGCCAGCAGTTCCTACGACAGGGAGAACACTGAAGCTTTCTTT	CASSSYDRENTEAFF
TRBV2	few	TRBD2	TRBJ2-1	TGTGCCATAAAGGACAGGGCTAGCGGGAGAGGGAATGAGCAGTTCTTC	CAIKDRASGRGNEQFF
TRBV9	-	-	TRBJ2-3	TGTGCCAGCAGCGCGTTCCGGGACTCGCTCCAAGATACGCAGTATTTT	CASSAFRDSLQDTQYF
TRBV19	-	-	TRBJ2-2	TGTGCCAGTAGTATGGGACTCCGGGGTGGGGAGCTGTTTTTT	CASSMGLRGGELFF
TRBV14	-	-	TRBJ1-2	TGTGCCAGCAGCCAAGATCTGCTGGGCAGGGAGGACTATGGCTACACCTTC	CASSQDLLGREDYGYTF
TRBV7-9	-	TRBD2	TRBJ2-7	TGTGCCAGCGGTAGCGGGACTTACGAGCAGTACTTC	CASGSGTYEQYF
TRBV19	-	-	TRBJ1-1	TGTGCCAGTAGTGGATACAGGGTACTGAACACTGAAGCTTTCTTT	CASSGYRVLNTEAFF
TRBV7-2	-	-	TRBJ2-1	TGTGCCAGCAGCCACGGCCTAGCGCACTATAGCTCCTACAATGAGCAGTTCTTC	CASSHGLAHYSSYNEQFF
TRBV15	-	TRBD1	TRBJ1-5	TGTGCCACCAGCAGAGTGGGGACAGGGGTTCGTAACCAGCATTTT	CATSRVGTGVRNQHF
TRBV6-6	-	-	TRBJ1-6	TGTGCCAGCAGTTTCGCCCAGTCACCCCTCCACTTT	CASSFAQSPLHF
TRBV5-1	-	-	TRBJ1-6	TGCGCCAGCAGCTCCACAAAGTTCAGGGGTGATAATTCACCCCTCCACTTT	CASSSTKFRGDNSPLHF
TRBV4-3	-	-	TRBJ1-4	-	CASSQYVGTGWEKLFF
TRBV7-8	-	TRBD1	TRBJ1-2	TGTGCCAGCAGCTTAGCCCCGACAGGGAGCTATGGCTACACCTTC	CASSLAPTGSYGYTF
TRBV7-6	-	-	TRBJ1-3	TGTGCCAGCAGCTATACAGGGTCTGGTGACACCATATATTTT	CASSYTGSGDTIYF
TRBV3-1/TRBV3-2	-	TRBD1	TRBJ2-3	TGTGCCAGCAGCCAAGGGACAGGGGCTGGCACAGATACGCAGTATTTT	CASSQGTGAGTDTQYF
TRBV12-5	-	TRBD2	TRBJ2-1	TGTGCTAGTGGTGCAGGGACTAGCGGGAGGGTGGACAATGAGCAGTTCTTC	CASGAGTSGRVDNEQFF
TRBV3-1/TRBV3-2	-	TRBD2	TRBJ2-7	TGTGCCAGCAGCCAAGGTACTAGCGTCTCCTACGAGCAGTACTTC	CASSQGTSVSYEQYF
TRBV27	-	TRBD2	TRBJ2-1	TGTGCCAGCAGTTCCGGACTAGCGGGGGCCTACAATGAGCAGTTCTTC	CASSSGLAGAYNEQFF
TRBV25-1	-	-	TRBJ1-1	TGTGCCAGCAGTTCCCTAGACCCCTTGAGAAACACTGAAGCTTTCTTT	CASSSLDPLRNTEAFF
TRBV28	once	TRBD1	TRBJ1-1	TGTGCCAGCAGGCTACAGGGGGCGGGTGAAGCTTTCTTT	CASRLQGAGEAFF
TRBV19	-	TRBD2	TRBJ2-1	TGTGCCAGTAGTCTAATACTAGCGGGATCGTACAATGAGCAGTTCTTC	CASSLILAGSYNEQFF
TRBV2	-	-	TRBJ2-2	TGTGCCAGCAGTGAAAATAGGAACACCGGGGAGCTGTTTTTT	CASSENRNTGELFF
TRBV4-1	-	TRBD1	TRBJ1-2	TGCGCCAGCAGCCAACCCACAGACAGGGCGCAGAACTATGGCTACACCTTC	CASSQPTDRAQNYGYTF
TRBV4-1	-	TRBD1	TRBJ2-7	TGCGCCAGCAGCGCCCGGGACAGCTACGAGCAGTACTTC	CASSARDSYEQYF
TRBV19	-	TRBD1	TRBJ2-7	TGTGCCAGTAGTCTTTGGACAGGGGACTACGAGCAGTACTTC	CASSLWTGDYEQYF
TRBV13	-	TRBD2	TRBJ2-1	TGTGCCAGCAGCACAGGACTAGCGGAAAATGAGCAGTTCTTC	CASSTGLAENEQFF
TRBV7-3	-	-	TRBJ2-1	TGTGCCAGCAGCCCCCTAGTGGACACAAGTGAGCAGTTCTTC	CASSPLVDTSEQFF
TRBV14	-	TRBD2	TRBJ2-3	TGTGCCAGCAGCCGCCTCGGACTAGCGGGAGGCACAGATACGCAGTATTTT	CASSRLGLAGGTDTQYF
TRBV19	-	TRBD1	TRBJ1-2	TGTGCCACGAACAGGGGAAACGGCTACACCTTC	CATNRGNGYTF